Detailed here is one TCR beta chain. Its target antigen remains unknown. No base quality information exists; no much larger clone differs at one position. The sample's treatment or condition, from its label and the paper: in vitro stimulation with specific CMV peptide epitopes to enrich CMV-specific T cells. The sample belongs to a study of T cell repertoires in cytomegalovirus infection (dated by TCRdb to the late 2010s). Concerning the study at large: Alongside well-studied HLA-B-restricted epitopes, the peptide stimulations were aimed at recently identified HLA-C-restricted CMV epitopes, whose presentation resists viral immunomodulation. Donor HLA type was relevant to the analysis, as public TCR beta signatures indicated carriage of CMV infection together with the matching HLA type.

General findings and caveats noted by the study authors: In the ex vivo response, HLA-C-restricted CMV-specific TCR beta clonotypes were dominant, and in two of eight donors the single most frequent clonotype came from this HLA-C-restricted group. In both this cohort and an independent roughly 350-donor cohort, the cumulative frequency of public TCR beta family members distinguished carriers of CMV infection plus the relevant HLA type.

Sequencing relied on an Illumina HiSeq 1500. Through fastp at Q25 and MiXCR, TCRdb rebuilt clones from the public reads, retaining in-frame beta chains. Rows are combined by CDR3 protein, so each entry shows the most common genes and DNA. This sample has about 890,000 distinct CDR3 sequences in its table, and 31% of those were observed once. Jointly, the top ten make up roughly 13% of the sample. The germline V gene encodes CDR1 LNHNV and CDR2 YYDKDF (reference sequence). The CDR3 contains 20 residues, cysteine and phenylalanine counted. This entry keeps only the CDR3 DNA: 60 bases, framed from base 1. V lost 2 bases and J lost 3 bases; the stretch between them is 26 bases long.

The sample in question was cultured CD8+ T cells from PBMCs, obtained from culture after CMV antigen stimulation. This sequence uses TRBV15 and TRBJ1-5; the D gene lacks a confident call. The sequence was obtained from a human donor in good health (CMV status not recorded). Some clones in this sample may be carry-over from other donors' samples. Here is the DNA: TGTGCCACCAGCAGATTTCCTCGAATCCGGACGGAAGACCTCAATCAGCCCCAGCATTTT. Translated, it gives CATSRFPRIRTEDLNQPQHF. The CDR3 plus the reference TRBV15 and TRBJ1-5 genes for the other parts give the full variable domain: DAMVIQNPRYQVTQFGKPVTLSCSQTLNHNVMYWYQQKSSQAPKLLFHYYDKDFNNEADTPDNFQSRRPNTSFCFLDIRSPGLGDTAMYLCATSRFPRIRTEDLNQPQHFGDGTRLSIL.